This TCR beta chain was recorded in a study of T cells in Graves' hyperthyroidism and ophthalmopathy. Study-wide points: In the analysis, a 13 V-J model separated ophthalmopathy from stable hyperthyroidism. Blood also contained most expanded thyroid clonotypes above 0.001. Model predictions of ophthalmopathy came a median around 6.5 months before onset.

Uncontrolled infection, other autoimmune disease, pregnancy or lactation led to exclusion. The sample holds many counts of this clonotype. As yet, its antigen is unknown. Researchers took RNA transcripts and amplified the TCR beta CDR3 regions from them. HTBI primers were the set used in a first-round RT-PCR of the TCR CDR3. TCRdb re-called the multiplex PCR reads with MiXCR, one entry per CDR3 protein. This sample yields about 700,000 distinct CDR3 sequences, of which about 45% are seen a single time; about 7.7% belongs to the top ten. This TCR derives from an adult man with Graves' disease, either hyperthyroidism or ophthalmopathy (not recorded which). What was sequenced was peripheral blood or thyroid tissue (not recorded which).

DNA for the CDR3: TGTGCCAGCAGCGTAGGACAAAGCTATGGCTACACCTTC. Its translation: CASSVGQSYGYTF. The chain couples TRBV9 to TRBJ1-2; D gene uncertain. The CDR3 spans 13 residues. The germline gives CDR1 SGDLS, CDR2 YYNGEE. The ends were cut back, 0 bases at V and 4 bases at J, with 7 bases in the middle. The complete variable domain, with remaining parts taken from reference TRBV9 and TRBJ1-2, reads DSGVTQTPKHLITATGQRVTLRCSPRSGDLSVYWYQQSLDQGLQFLIQYYNGEERAKGNILERFSAQQFPDLHSELNLSSLELGDSALYFCASSVGQSYGYTFGSGTRLTVV.